The next 5 T cell receptor beta chains were all read from a single sample in a study of cytomegalovirus exposure and HLA in healthy donors. A multiplex PCR was run with 60 Vbeta primers and 13 Jbeta primers. Profiled with immunoSEQ multiplex PCR; TCRdb holds only in-frame clones, not every one. The repertoire table contains about 58,000 clones. The specimen was PBMCs. The receptors were gathered from a young woman in good health and CMV-seronegative.

The rearrangement uses TRBV19 and TRBJ1-1; 9 bases agree with TRBD1. CDR3 length: 16 residues. Germline V gene lookup returns CDR1 LNHDA and CDR2 SQIVND (reference sequence). The J segment lost 6 bases and the V segment lost 7 bases, leaving 15 bases of the junction unmatched. The CDR3 bases are TGTGCCAGTATGCGTCCCGGGACAGGGAGGTGGGCTGAAGCTTTCTTT. This translates into CASMRPGTGRWAEAFF.

The chain combines TRBV18 with TRBJ2-5; D might be TRBD2 (5 bases). The CDR3 totals 14 residues. V lost 8 bases and J lost 2, with 15 bases in between. Germline loops: CDR1 KGHSH, CDR2 LQKENI. CDR3 sequence reads: CASTRRVGQETQYF. The CDR3 region has the DNA TGTGCCAGCACTAGGCGGGTGGGTCAAGAGACCCAGTACTTC.

The CDR3 DNA follows: TGTGCCAGCAGCTTAGGCAGGTTAACTAATGAAAAACTGTTTTTT. It specifies CASSLGRLTNEKLFF. The chain has TRBV13 and TRBJ1-4; D is unresolved. The CDR3 contains 15 residues. Trimming removed 0 bases from V and 1 base from J, with 6 bases in between. The germline V gene encodes CDR1 PRHDT and CDR2 FYEKMQ (reference sequence).

The V call is TRBV5-1, the J call TRBJ2-1; possible D gene TRBD2, 5 bases. This CDR3 spans 18 amino acids. CDR1 is SGHRS and CDR2 is YFSETQ in the germline V gene. With 3 bases removed from V and 0 bases from J, the gap between germline ends came to 19 bases. The CDR3, as DNA: TGCGCCAGCAGCTACTTGGCGGGTGGGCCCGGCTCCTACAATGAGCAGTTCTTC. This sequence encodes CASSYLAGGPGSYNEQFF.

The rearrangement joins TRBV18 to TRBJ2-6; unclear D gene. The V gene's germline CDR1 is KGHSH and CDR2 LQKENI. The CDR3 runs to 15 residues. Trimming shortened V by 3 bases and J by 1 base, and 7 bases separated the two germline ends. CDR3 coding DNA: TGTGCCAGCTCACCGGTCACTTCTGGGGCCAACGTCCTGACTTTC. Translating it yields CASSPVTSGANVLTF.